These T cell receptor beta chains were read from a single sample in a study of OX40 agonist ivuxolimab in advanced cancers. Libraries were prepared by immunoSEQ multiplex PCR; TCRdb keeps only in-frame clonotypes and omits some of them. The sample includes tens of thousands of clones, 73% seen only once; the top ten take around 18%. The sequenced sample was CD4+ or CD8+ T cells sorted from blood, obtained in a trial of the OX40 agonist ivuxolimab. The receptors originated from an adult with an advanced solid tumor such as melanoma, head and neck, liver or kidney cancer. Both conserved end residues are part of each CDR3. The D gene is left open where the match is weak. Some rows have no size entry. The others give once, few or many, or a class for an expanded clone.

TRBJ2-7 | NA | NA | TRBV6-6 | CASSYGTAFYEQYF | TGTGCCAGCAGTTACGGAACTGCTTTCTACGAGCAGTACTTC
TRBJ2-7 | TRBD1 | medium-sized | TRBV4-1 | CASSFGQGYEQYF | TGCGCCAGCAGCTTCGGACAGGGCTACGAGCAGTACTTC
TRBJ2-1 | NA | NA | TRBV28 | CASSLLDSYNEQFF | TGTGCCAGCAGTTTATTAGACAGCTACAATGAGCAGTTCTTC
TRBJ2-7 | NA | NA | TRBV2 | CASRPPTGWEQYF | TGTGCCAGCAGGCCTCCAACAGGGTGGGAGCAGTACTTC
TRBJ1-2 | NA | NA | TRBV6-5 | CASSEFGGFGYTF | TGTGCCAGCAGTGAATTTGGTGGTTTCGGCTACACCTTC
TRBJ1-2 | NA | NA | TRBV28 | CASTPWTASYGYTF | TGTGCCAGCACCCCGTGGACAGCTAGCTATGGCTACACCTTC
TRBJ2-3 | NA | NA | TRBV23-1 | CASSSNAGTRVFTDTQYF | TGCGCCAGCAGTTCAAACGCCGGGACCAGAGTTTTCACAGATACGCAGTATTTT
TRBJ2-3 | NA | NA | TRBV5-5 | CASSPTTDTQYF | TGTGCCAGCAGCCCAACCACAGATACGCAGTATTTT
TRBJ2-1 | TRBD1 | NA | TRBV4-3 | CASSPWKGTGSEQFF | TGCGCCAGCAGCCCTTGGAAAGGGACAGGGTCTGAGCAGTTCTTC
TRBJ2-2 | NA | once | TRBV7-7 | CASSLQGTNTGELFF | TGTGCCAGCAGTCTACAGGGAACGAACACCGGGGAGCTGTTTTTT
TRBJ2-1 | NA | NA | TRBV29-1 | CSADAGIRNNEQFF | TGCAGCGCCGACGCGGGGATCCGGAACAATGAGCAGTTCTTC
TRBJ1-2 | NA | NA | TRBV28 | CASSWTVNYGYTF | TGTGCCAGCAGTTGGACAGTCAACTATGGCTACACCTTC
TRBJ2-7 | TRBD2 | NA | TRBV7-2 | CASSLEIAGNYEQYF | TGTGCCAGCAGCTTAGAAATAGCGGGCAACTACGAGCAGTACTTC
TRBJ1-6 | TRBD1 | NA | TRBV7-9 | CASSLVHTGAPLHF | TGTGCCAGCAGCTTAGTCCACACAGGGGCACCCCTCCACTTT
TRBJ2-3 | NA | NA | TRBV4-2 | CASSQVDAGTVADTQYF | TGTGCCAGCAGCCAAGTGGACGCGGGGACAGTAGCAGATACGCAGTATTTT
TRBJ2-4 | TRBD1 | NA | TRBV29-1 | CSAGTVKNIQYF | TGCAGCGCCGGGACAGTCAAAAACATTCAGTACTTC
TRBJ2-7 | NA | NA | TRBV19 | CASSISPGSYEQYF | TGTGCCAGTAGTATATCGCCGGGATCCTACGAGCAGTACTTC
TRBJ2-7 | TRBD2 | NA | TRBV28 | CASSPVGGSSYEQYF | TGTGCCAGCAGTCCCGTGGGGGGGAGCTCCTACGAGCAGTACTTC
TRBJ2-3 | NA | NA | TRBV19 | CASSIDLRTAYTDTQYF | TGTGCCAGTAGTATAGATCTTAGGACAGCGTACACAGATACGCAGTATTTT
TRBJ2-7 | TRBD2 | NA | TRBV4-3 | CASSPSTSGVGDEQYF | TGCGCCAGCAGCCCGTCGACTAGCGGGGTTGGGGACGAGCAGTACTTC
TRBJ1-2 | NA | medium-sized | TRBV7-9 | CASSLLHREGNYGYTF | TGTGCCAGCAGCTTACTCCACCGCGAAGGGAACTATGGCTACACCTTC